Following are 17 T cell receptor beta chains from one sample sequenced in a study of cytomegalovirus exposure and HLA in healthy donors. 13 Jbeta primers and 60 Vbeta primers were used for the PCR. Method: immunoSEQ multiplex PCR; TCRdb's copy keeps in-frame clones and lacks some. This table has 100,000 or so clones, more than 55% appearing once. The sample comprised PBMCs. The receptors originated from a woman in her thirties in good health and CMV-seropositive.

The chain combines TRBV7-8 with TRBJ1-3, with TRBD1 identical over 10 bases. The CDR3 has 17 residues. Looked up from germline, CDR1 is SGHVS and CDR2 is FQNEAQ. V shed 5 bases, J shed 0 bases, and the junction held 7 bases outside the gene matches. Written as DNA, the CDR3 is TGTGCCAGCAGCCCGGGACAGGGGTCCTTCTCTGGAAACACCATATATTTT. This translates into CASSPGQGSFSGNTIYF.

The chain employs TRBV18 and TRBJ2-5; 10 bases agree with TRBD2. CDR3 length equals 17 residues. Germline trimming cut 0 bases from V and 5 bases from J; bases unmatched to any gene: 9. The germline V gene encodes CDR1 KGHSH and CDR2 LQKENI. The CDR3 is CASSPPGLAPKDETQYF. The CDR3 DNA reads TGTGCCAGCTCACCACCGGGACTAGCGCCAAAAGACGAGACCCAGTACTTC.

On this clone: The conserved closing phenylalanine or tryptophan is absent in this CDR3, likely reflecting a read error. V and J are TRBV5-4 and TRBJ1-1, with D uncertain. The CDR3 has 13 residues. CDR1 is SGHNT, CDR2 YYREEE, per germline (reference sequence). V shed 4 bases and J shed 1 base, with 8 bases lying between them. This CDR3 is CASSEDGNTEAFL. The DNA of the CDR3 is TGTGCCAGCAGCGAGGACGGGAACACTGAAGCTTTCCTT.

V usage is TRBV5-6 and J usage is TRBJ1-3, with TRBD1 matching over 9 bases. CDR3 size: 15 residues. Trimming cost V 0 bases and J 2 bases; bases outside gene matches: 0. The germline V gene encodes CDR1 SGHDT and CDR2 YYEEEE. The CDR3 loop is CASSLGQGAGNTIYF. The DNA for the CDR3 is TGTGCCAGCAGCTTGGGACAGGGGGCTGGAAACACCATATATTTT.

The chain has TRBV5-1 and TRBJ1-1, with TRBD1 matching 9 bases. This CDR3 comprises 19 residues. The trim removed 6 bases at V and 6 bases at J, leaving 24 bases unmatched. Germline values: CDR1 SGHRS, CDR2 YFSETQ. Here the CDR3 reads CASNRGDRVLFGSGSEAFF. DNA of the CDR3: TGCGCCAGCAACCGGGGGGACAGGGTCCTTTTTGGGTCAGGCTCTGAAGCTTTCTTT.

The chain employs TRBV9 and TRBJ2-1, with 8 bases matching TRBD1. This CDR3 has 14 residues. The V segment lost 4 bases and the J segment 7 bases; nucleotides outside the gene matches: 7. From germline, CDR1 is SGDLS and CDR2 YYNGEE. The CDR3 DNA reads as TGTGCCAGCAGCCCTCAACGGACAGGGAATGAGCAGTTCTTC. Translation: CASSPQRTGNEQFF.

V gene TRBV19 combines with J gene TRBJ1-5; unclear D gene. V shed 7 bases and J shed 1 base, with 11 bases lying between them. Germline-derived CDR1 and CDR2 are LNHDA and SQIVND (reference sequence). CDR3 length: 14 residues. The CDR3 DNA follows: TGTGCCAGTATTGAGGGTGCGAGCAATCAGCCCCAGCATTTT. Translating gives CASIEGASNQPQHF.

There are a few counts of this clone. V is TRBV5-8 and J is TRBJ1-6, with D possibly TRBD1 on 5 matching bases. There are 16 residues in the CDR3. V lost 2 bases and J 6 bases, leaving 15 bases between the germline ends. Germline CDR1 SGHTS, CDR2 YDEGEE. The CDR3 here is CASSLVTRTSNSPLHF. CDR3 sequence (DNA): TGTGCCAGCAGCTTAGTTACGCGGACAAGTAATTCACCCCTCCACTTT.

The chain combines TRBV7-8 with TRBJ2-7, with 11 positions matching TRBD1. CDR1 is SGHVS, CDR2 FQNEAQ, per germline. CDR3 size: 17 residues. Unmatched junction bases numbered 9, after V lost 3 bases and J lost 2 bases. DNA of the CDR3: TGTGCCAGCAGCTTCGCTCCTGGACAGGGGGCGGCCTACGAGCAGTACTTC. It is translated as CASSFAPGQGAAYEQYF. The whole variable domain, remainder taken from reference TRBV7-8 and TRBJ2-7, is GAGVSQSPRYKVAKRGQDVALRCDPISGHVSLFWYQQALGQGPEFLTYFQNEAQLDKSGLPSDRFFAERPEGSVSTLKIQRTQQEDSAVYLCASSFAPGQGAAYEQYFGPGTRLTVT.

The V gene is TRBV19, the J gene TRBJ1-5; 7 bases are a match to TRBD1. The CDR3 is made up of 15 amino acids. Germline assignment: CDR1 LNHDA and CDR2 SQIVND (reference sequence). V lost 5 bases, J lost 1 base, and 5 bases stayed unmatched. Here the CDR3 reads CASSAGTVSNQPQHF. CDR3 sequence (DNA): TGTGCCAGTAGTGCCGGGACAGTGAGCAATCAGCCCCAGCATTTT.

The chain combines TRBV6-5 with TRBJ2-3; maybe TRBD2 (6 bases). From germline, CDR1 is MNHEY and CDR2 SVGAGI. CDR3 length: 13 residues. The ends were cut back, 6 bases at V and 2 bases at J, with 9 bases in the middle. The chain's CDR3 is CASRGGFTDTQYF. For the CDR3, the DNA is TGTGCCAGCAGGGGAGGATTCACAGATACGCAGTATTTT.

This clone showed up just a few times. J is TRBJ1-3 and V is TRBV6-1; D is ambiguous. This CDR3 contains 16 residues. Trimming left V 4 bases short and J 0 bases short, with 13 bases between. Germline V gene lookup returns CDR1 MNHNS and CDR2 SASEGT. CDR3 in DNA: TGTGCCAGCAGTGGTCTTGCAGTCAGCTCTGGAAACACCATATATTTT. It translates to CASSGLAVSSGNTIYF.

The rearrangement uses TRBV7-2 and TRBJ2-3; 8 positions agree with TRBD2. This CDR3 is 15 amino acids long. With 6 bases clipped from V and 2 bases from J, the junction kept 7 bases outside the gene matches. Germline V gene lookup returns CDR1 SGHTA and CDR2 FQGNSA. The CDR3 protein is CASRGRGGNTDTQYF. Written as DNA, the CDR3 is TGTGCCAGCAGGGGACGGGGGGGCAACACAGATACGCAGTATTTT.

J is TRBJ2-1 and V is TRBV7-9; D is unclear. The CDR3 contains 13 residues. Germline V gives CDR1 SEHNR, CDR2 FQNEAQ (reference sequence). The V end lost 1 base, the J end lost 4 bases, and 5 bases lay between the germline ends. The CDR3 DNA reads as TGTGCCAGCAGCTTAGGGAGATACAATGAGCAGTTCTTC. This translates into CASSLGRYNEQFF.

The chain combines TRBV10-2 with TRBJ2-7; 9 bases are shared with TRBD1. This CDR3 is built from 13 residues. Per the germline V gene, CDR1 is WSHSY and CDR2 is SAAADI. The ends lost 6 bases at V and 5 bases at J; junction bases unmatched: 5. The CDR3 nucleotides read TGCGCCAGCAGGGGACAGGGAGGCGACGAGCAGTACTTC. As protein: CASRGQGGDEQYF.

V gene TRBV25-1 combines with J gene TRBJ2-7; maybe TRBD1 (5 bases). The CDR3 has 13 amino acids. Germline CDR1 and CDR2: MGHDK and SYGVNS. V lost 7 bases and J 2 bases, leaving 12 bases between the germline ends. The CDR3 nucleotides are TGTGCCAGCATGAGTCCAGGGACCTACGAGCAGTACTTC. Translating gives CASMSPGTYEQYF.

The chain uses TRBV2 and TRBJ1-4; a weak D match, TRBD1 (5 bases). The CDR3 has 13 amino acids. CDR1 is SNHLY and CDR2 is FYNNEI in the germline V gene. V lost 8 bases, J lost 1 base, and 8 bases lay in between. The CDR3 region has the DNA TGTGCCAGCTACAGGCAAACTAATGAAAAACTGTTTTTT. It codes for CASYRQTNEKLFF.